One sample yielded the 2 T cell receptor beta chains listed below, sequenced in a study of immune evolution from preneoplasia to lung adenocarcinoma. Here immunoSEQ multiplex PCR was the method, and the copy in TCRdb shows in-frame clones only, minus some. The sample shows about 5,000 clones, approximately 81% of them seen only once. Material for sequencing was FFPE normal lung tissue adjacent to the tumor. The receptor set was obtained from a person aged 50-69 years with lung adenocarcinoma.

The V call is TRBV11-2, the J call TRBJ2-5; D gene ambiguous. The CDR3 has 13 amino acids. Germline lookup yields CDR1 SGHAT and CDR2 FQNNGV. Deletions cut 4 bases from V and 4 bases from J, with 10 bases between. The CDR3 DNA follows: TGTGCCAGCAGCTCGAATACTGGAGAGACCCAGTACTTC. Translating it yields CASSSNTGETQYF. The variable domain in full, with the rest retrieved from reference TRBV11-2 and TRBJ2-5, is EAGVAQSPRYKIIEKRQSVAFWCNPISGHATLYWYQQILGQGPKLLIQFQNNGVVDDSQLPKDRFSAERLKGVDSTLKIQPAKLEDSAVYLCASSSNTGETQYFGPGTRLLVL.

This clone was counted only a few times. This chain uses TRBV7-2 with TRBJ2-1; D might be TRBD2 (5 bases). Trimming took 2 bases from V and 12 from J, leaving 8 bases between them. Germline CDR1 and CDR2: SGHTA and FQGNSA. The CDR3 runs to 11 residues. CDR3 DNA sequence: TGTGCCAGCAGCTTAAGCGGTGGGCAGTTCTTC. Its translation is CASSLSGGQFF.